Reported below is one TCR beta chain. The data were obtained in a study of blood T cell repertoires in COVID-19. V lost 2 bases, J lost 5 bases, and 10 bases lay in between. Germline CDR1 and CDR2: SGHNT and YYREEE (reference sequence). This CDR3 is 13 amino acids long. Some clones are missing from TCRdb's copy, which holds only in-frame ones; the method was immunoSEQ multiplex PCR. This sample has a few hundred thousand clones, with approximately 89% found just once. Participant-reported clinical history was the basis for cohort assignment. This receptor was taken from a woman aged 40-49 years who had been exposed to COVID-19. The chain carries TRBV5-4 and TRBJ1-1; D is perhaps TRBD1 (6 bases). Sequences were obtained from PBMCs or T cells enriched from blood (not recorded which). The DNA for the CDR3 is TGTGCCAGCAGCTTAGCCCAGGGGACTGAAGCTTTCTTT. Translated, it gives CASSLAQGTEAFF.